Presented here are 18 T cell receptor beta chains from one specimen sequenced in a study of cytomegalovirus exposure and HLA in healthy donors. PCR primers comprised 60 Vbeta and 13 Jbeta primers. This table comes from immunoSEQ multiplex PCR, and its TCRdb copy is limited to in-frame clones, with some not included. The table shows about 140,000 clones, with roughly four fifths occurring only once. Sequencing was carried out using PBMCs. These receptors all stem from a man aged 30-40 years in good health and CMV-seropositive.

The chain employs TRBV18 and TRBJ1-2, with D perhaps matching TRBD1 (5 bases). Germline V gives CDR1 KGHSH, CDR2 LQKENI. This CDR3 spans 14 amino acids. Trimming removed 2 bases at V and 8 bases at J, with 15 bases between. In nucleotides, the CDR3 is TGTGCCAGCTCACCAACCGGGGGTGGACGGGGCTACACCTTC. Its translation: CASSPTGGGRGYTF.

This chain connects TRBV9 to TRBJ1-6; D gene uncertain. V dropped 4 bases and J dropped 7 bases, with 21 bases sitting between them. Germline values: CDR1 SGDLS, CDR2 YYNGEE. The CDR3 sequence is 17 residues long. The CDR3 DNA reads TGTGCCAGCAGCCCCGTTGGTGAGGGCCCCAGGAATTCACCCCTCCACTTT. Translating it yields CASSPVGEGPRNSPLHF.

This sequence joins TRBV5-6 and TRBJ2-5; D remains ambiguous. This CDR3 has 15 amino acids. Trimming took off 0 bases at V and 5 bases at J, with 14 bases between the two ends. Germline CDR1 is SGHDT and CDR2 is YYEEEE. The CDR3 loop is CASSLEVAHMETQYF. DNA for the CDR3: TGTGCCAGCAGCTTGGAGGTAGCCCATATGGAGACCCAGTACTTC.

The rearrangement links TRBV29-1 to TRBJ1-1, with D uncertain. V was trimmed by 4 bases and J by 4 bases, leaving 16 bases between them. CDR3 length: 14 amino acids. CDR1 and CDR2 from the germline V gene are SQVTM and ANQGSEA. CDR3 in DNA: TGCAGCGTTGTATATACTTTGGCGGGCACTGAAGCTTTCTTT. This sequence encodes CSVVYTLAGTEAFF.

The J gene is TRBJ2-7, the V gene TRBV11-3; TRBD2 aligns across 14 bases. CDR1 is SGHNT, CDR2 YENEEA, per germline. CDR3 length: 14 residues. After removal of 6 bases from V and 7 bases from J, the junction contained 5 bases not matched to a gene. This CDR3 reads CASRGLAGGGEQYF. The CDR3 bases are TGTGCCAGCAGAGGACTAGCGGGAGGTGGGGAGCAGTACTTC.

The chain joins TRBV7-7 to TRBJ2-2; 7 positions agree with TRBD2. Trimming cost V 5 bases and J 4 bases; bases outside gene matches: 4. Germline V gene lookup returns CDR1 SSHAT and CDR2 FNYEAQ (reference sequence). The CDR3 length is 14 residues. CDR3: CASSPTGGTGELFF. The CDR3 DNA is TGTGCCAGCAGCCCCACGGGGGGCACCGGGGAGCTGTTTTTT.

V and J are TRBV19 and TRBJ1-1; the D gene is possibly TRBD1 (6 bases). The germline V gene has CDR1 LNHDA and CDR2 SQIVND (reference sequence). The V and J ends lost 7 bases and 2 bases respectively, with 14 bases between them. The CDR3 length is 14 residues. The CDR3 is CASIRGASNTEAFF. The CDR3 DNA reads as TGTGCCAGTATCCGGGGGGCGTCCAACACTGAAGCTTTCTTT.

The chain joins TRBV5-1 to TRBJ2-1, with D possibly being TRBD2 (7 bases). V gave up 2 bases and J gave up 7 bases, with 19 bases separating them. CDR1 is SGHRS and CDR2 is YFSETQ in the germline V gene. The CDR3 has 16 residues. In nucleotides, the CDR3 is TGCGCCAGCAGCTTTCTCGTAGGGGGGGCCGCAAATGAGCAGTTCTTC. As protein: CASSFLVGGAANEQFF.

The rearrangement joins TRBV30 to TRBJ2-5; 7 positions agree with TRBD1. The V gene's germline CDR1 is GTSNPN and CDR2 SVGIG (reference sequence). The CDR3 contains 12 residues. The J segment lost 5 bases and the V segment lost 0 bases, leaving 0 bases of the junction unmatched. CDR3 protein: CAWSVQGETQYF. The CDR3, as DNA: TGTGCCTGGAGTGTACAGGGGGAGACCCAGTACTTC. The full variable domain, completed using reference TRBV30 and TRBJ2-5, is SQTIHQWPATLVQPVGSPLSLECTVEGTSNPNLYWYRQAAGRGLQLLFYSVGIGQISSEVPQNLSASRPQDRQFILSSKKLLLSDSGFYLCAWSVQGETQYFGPGTRLLVL.

J is TRBJ1-3 and V is TRBV5-1; 9 nucleotides match TRBD1. Unmatched junction bases numbered 6, after V lost 4 bases and J lost 1 base. Looked up from germline, CDR1 is SGHRS and CDR2 is YFSETQ. The CDR3 is made up of 16 amino acids. CDR3 residues: CASSPGTGMSGNTIYF. The CDR3 coding sequence is TGCGCCAGCAGCCCTGGGACAGGGATGTCTGGAAACACCATATATTTT.

The chain has TRBV5-4 and TRBJ2-1, with 11 positions matching TRBD2. V shed 2 bases, J shed 5 bases, and the junction held 15 bases outside the gene matches. The CDR3 contains 19 residues. CDR1 and CDR2 from the germline V gene are SGHNT and YYREEE (reference sequence). This chain's CDR3 is CASSLALAGAVLYDNEQFF. CDR3 in DNA: TGTGCCAGCAGCTTAGCACTAGCGGGGGCAGTCTTGTATGACAATGAGCAGTTCTTC.

The table lists this clone with a few counts. J is TRBJ1-2 and V is TRBV5-1; weak D call: TRBD1 (5 bases). Germline V gene data show CDR1 as SGHRS and CDR2 as YFSETQ. The CDR3 spans 14 residues. V lost 0 bases and J 1 base, leaving 7 bases between the germline ends. CDR3 protein: CASSLGQNNYGYTF. For the CDR3, the DNA is TGCGCCAGCAGCTTGGGACAGAATAACTATGGCTACACCTTC.

The chain links TRBV11-3 to TRBJ2-3, with TRBD2 matching 13 bases. This CDR3 has 15 residues. CDR1 is SGHNT, CDR2 YENEEA, per germline. Losses at the gene ends were 5 bases for V and 6 bases for J; bases not matched to a gene: 5. The CDR3 DNA reads TGTGCCAGCAGCCCCGGGACTAGCGGGGTGGATACGCAGTATTTT. It encodes CASSPGTSGVDTQYF.

This sequence joins TRBV6-5 and TRBJ2-5; 11 bases are a match to TRBD2. The CDR3 contains 15 residues. Germline CDR1 and CDR2: MNHEY and SVGAGI. V was clipped by 8 bases and J by 4 bases; unmatched bases: 9. CDR3 residues: CASGTNSGGVETQYF. The CDR3 bases are TGTGCCAGCGGGACAAATAGCGGGGGGGTAGAGACCCAGTACTTC.

This clone showed up just once. The genes are TRBV19 and TRBJ1-1; 12 bases match TRBD1. The germline V gene encodes CDR1 LNHDA and CDR2 SQIVND (reference sequence). J gave up 2 bases and V 2 bases, and 6 bases lay outside the gene matches. This CDR3 has 17 residues. This chain's CDR3 is CASSIRDRGRGNTEAFF. The CDR3 DNA sequence: TGTGCCAGTAGTATACGGGACAGGGGGCGCGGAAACACTGAAGCTTTCTTT.

The CDR3 sequence: CASNLRDRGNTGELFF. CDR3 sequence (DNA): TGTGCCAGCAACCTGCGGGACAGGGGGAACACCGGGGAGCTGTTTTTT. The chain uses TRBV28 and TRBJ2-2; 10 bases map to TRBD1. Trimming at V came to 7 bases and at J to 1 base, leaving 6 bases not matched to a gene. Germline V gives CDR1 MDHEN, CDR2 SYDVKM. The CDR3 extends over 16 amino acids.

A few counts support this clone. This same CDR3 is encoded by further DNA sequences in the sample. The gene calls are TRBV2 and TRBJ2-7, with 8 bases fitting TRBD1. Germline CDR1 SNHLY, CDR2 FYNNEI. J lost 4 bases, V lost 4 bases, and 0 bases had no gene match. The CDR3 runs to 12 residues. In DNA form, the CDR3 reads TGTGCCAGCAGTGGACAGGGGTACGAGCAGTACTTC. Its translation is CASSGQGYEQYF.

The chain has TRBV12-5 and TRBJ1-2; possibly TRBD1 for D (6 bases). V lost 6 bases to trimming and J lost 6 bases, with 14 bases between them. Germline CDR1 reads LGHNT; CDR2 reads FRNRAP. This CDR3 has 13 residues. This CDR3 is CASGVQGFNGYTF. CDR3 DNA: TGTGCTAGTGGGGTACAGGGATTTAATGGCTACACCTTC. Supplemented by reference TRBV12-5 and TRBJ1-2, the full variable domain reads DARVTQTPRHKVTEMGQEVTMRCQPILGHNTVFWYRQTMMQGLELLAYFRNRAPLDDSGMPKDRFSAEMPDATLATLKIQPSEPRDSAVYFCASGVQGFNGYTFGSGTRLTVV.